This entry lists 22 T cell receptor beta chains sequenced from one sample in a study of control samples from healthy donors and cancer patients. The method was immunoSEQ multiplex PCR; TCRdb's version includes in-frame clones alone and lacks a portion of them. The table includes roughly 100,000 clones, roughly 89% detected once. The sequencing sample was made of blood. These receptors originate from a human donor in good health. The donor label of this sample is uncertain.

The rearrangement uses TRBV6-2 or TRBV6-3 and TRBJ1-6; no reliable D call. CDR3 length: 15 amino acids. Trimming shortened V by 6 bases and J by 1 base, and 10 bases separated the two germline ends. Germline assignment: CDR1 MNHEY and CDR2 SVGEGT. The CDR3 DNA reads as TGTGCCAGCAGCGCTGTGGGTTCCTATAATTCACCCCTCCACTTT. This translates into CASSAVGSYNSPLHF.

V and J are TRBV5-6 and TRBJ1-2; 8 nucleotides match TRBD1. J gave up 0 bases and V 3 bases, and 1 base lay outside the gene matches. The germline V gene has CDR1 SGHDT and CDR2 YYEEEE. This CDR3 has 14 amino acids. The CDR3 reads CASSSGGANYGYTF. The CDR3 coding sequence is TGTGCCAGCAGCTCAGGGGGCGCTAACTATGGCTACACCTTC.

This clone was counted a single time. The chain couples TRBV3-1 (or the pseudogene TRBV3-2) to TRBJ1-1, with D unresolved. Looked up from germline, CDR1 is LGHDT and CDR2 is YNNKEL (reference sequence). Trimming took off 4 bases at V and 2 bases at J, with 20 bases between the two ends. The CDR3 contains 17 residues. The CDR3 DNA reads TGTGCCAGCAGCCCAAGAACTAAAACAGTGGGAAACACTGAAGCTTTCTTT. It specifies CASSPRTKTVGNTEAFF.

This rearrangement joins TRBV12-3 or TRBV12-4 to TRBJ1-2; D perhaps matches TRBD1 (5 bases). This CDR3 contains 12 residues. V gave up 7 bases and J gave up 8 bases, with 14 bases separating them. The CDR3 DNA follows: TGTGCCAGCACCCCAGGGTCGGCGGGCTACACCTTC. Protein sequence: CASTPGSAGYTF.

This rearrangement joins TRBV15 to TRBJ1-3; TRBD1 might be the D (5 bases). V was clipped by 6 bases and J by 4 bases, with 16 bases between them. The CDR3 is 15 amino acids. Germline-derived CDR1 and CDR2 are LNHNV and YYDKDF (reference sequence). The DNA for the CDR3 is TGTGCCACCAGTTTGAGGGGCGCGGGGGGAAACACCATATATTTT. This codes for CATSLRGAGGNTIYF.

The chain joins TRBV9 to TRBJ1-2, with D possibly being TRBD1 (5 bases). CDR1 is SGDLS and CDR2 is YYNGEE in the germline V gene. The CDR3 runs 14 residues. The V end lost 0 bases, the J end lost 1 base, and 7 bases lay between the germline ends. CDR3 bases: TGTGCCAGCAGCGTAGGCCAGGGTAACTATGGCTACACCTTC. Translated: CASSVGQGNYGYTF.

The J gene is TRBJ1-6, the V gene TRBV14, with 11 bases that match TRBD1. This CDR3 region has 15 residues. CDR1 and CDR2 (germline): SGHDN, FVKESK. The trim removed 1 base at V and 7 bases at J, leaving 0 bases unmatched. Here the CDR3 DNA reads TGTGCCAGCAGCCAAGGGACAGGGGGCAATTCACCCCTCCACTTT. This gives the protein CASSQGTGGNSPLHF. Variable domain in full (rest from reference TRBV14 and TRBJ1-6): EAGVTQFPSHSVIEKGQTVTLRCDPISGHDNLYWYRRVMGKEIKFLLHFVKESKQDESGMPNNRFLAERTGGTYSTLKVQPAELEDSGVYFCASSQGTGGNSPLHFGNGTRLTVT.

V gene TRBV3-1 (or the pseudogene TRBV3-2) combines with J gene TRBJ2-7, with 7 bases matching TRBD1. This CDR3 has 13 residues. The junction had 3 bases not matched to a gene; V was cut back by 2 bases and J by 5 bases. Germline V gene data show CDR1 as LGHDT and CDR2 as YNNKEL (reference sequence). CDR3: CASSQLDRDEQYV. Here the CDR3 DNA reads TGTGCCAGCAGCCAACTAGACAGGGACGAGCAGTACGTC.

This clone was seen a single time. The chain couples TRBV15 to TRBJ2-2, with D possibly TRBD1 on 5 matching bases. This CDR3 is 15 amino acids long. The V gene lost 0 bases and the J gene lost 1 base, with 6 bases spanning the gap. Germline V gene sequence: CDR1 LNHNV, CDR2 YYDKDF (reference sequence). The CDR3 sequence: CATSRETGNTGELFF. In DNA, the CDR3 is TGTGCCACCAGCAGAGAAACAGGGAACACCGGGGAGCTGTTTTTT.

The genes are TRBV15 and TRBJ1-3, with D unresolved. CDR1 and CDR2 from the germline V gene are LNHNV and YYDKDF (reference sequence). The ends were cut back, 0 bases at V and 6 bases at J, with 6 bases in the middle. The CDR3 covers 13 residues. The CDR3 reads CATSRDLVNTIYF. The CDR3 coding sequence is TGTGCCACCAGCAGAGATTTGGTAAACACCATATATTTT.

This clone was recorded a few times. This sequence joins TRBV4-1 and TRBJ1-4; D gene ambiguous. From germline, CDR1 is MGHRA and CDR2 YSYEKL. Trimming left V 1 base short and J 4 bases short, with 13 bases between. CDR3 size: 16 residues. The CDR3 bases are TGCGCCAGCAGCCAAGGCCAGACGGAGCATAATGAAAAACTGTTTTTT. Translated, it gives CASSQGQTEHNEKLFF.

The CDR3 protein is CASRSRDRGLPYEQYV. CDR3 in DNA: TGTGCCAGCAGATCCCGGGACAGGGGGCTACCCTACGAGCAGTACGTC. V gene TRBV28 combines with J gene TRBJ2-7; 12 bases fit TRBD1. Losses at the gene ends were 6 bases for V and 2 bases for J; bases not matched to a gene: 8. This CDR3 has 16 amino acids. Germline V gene sequence: CDR1 MDHEN, CDR2 SYDVKM.

The chain recombines TRBV7-3 with TRBJ2-1, with 9 bases fitting TRBD1. In germline, CDR1 is SGHTA, CDR2 FQGTGA. This CDR3 comprises 15 residues. After removal of 2 bases from V and 2 bases from J, the junction contained 1 base not matched to a gene. The CDR3 bases are TGTGCCAGCAGCTTAGGACAGGGGCCCTACAATGAGCAGTTCTTC. Translating it yields CASSLGQGPYNEQFF.

The V gene is TRBV7-6, the J gene TRBJ2-7; 9 bases line up with TRBD1. This CDR3 has 15 amino acids. Germline lookup yields CDR1 SGHVS and CDR2 FNYEAQ. V was pared by 5 bases and J by 0 bases, with 5 bases of the junction left unmatched. CDR3 protein: CASSQDRGVSYEQYF. The CDR3 coding sequence is TGTGCCAGCAGCCAGGACAGGGGTGTCTCCTACGAGCAGTACTTC.

The chain carries TRBV5-1 and TRBJ2-1, with TRBD2 identical over 10 bases. CDR3 length: 14 residues. CDR1 is SGHRS and CDR2 is YFSETQ in the germline V gene. The V segment lost 6 bases and the J segment 2 bases; nucleotides outside the gene matches: 2. The CDR3 here is CASKAGGTYNEQFF. The CDR3 region has the DNA TGCGCCAGCAAAGCGGGGGGGACCTACAATGAGCAGTTCTTC.

The chain is built from TRBV24-1 and TRBJ1-4; D remains unclear. From germline, CDR1 is KGHDR and CDR2 SFDVKD. V was pared by 4 bases and J by 6 bases, with 5 bases between. The CDR3 is made up of 12 amino acids. DNA for the CDR3: TGTGCCACCAGTGAGTCGGATGAAAAACTGTTTTTT. Its translation: CATSESDEKLFF.

The chain recombines TRBV21-1 with TRBJ1-5; the tabulated D call, TRBD1, remains unverified against the DNA. TRBV21-1 is reported as a pseudogene. The CDR3 runs to 17 residues. Here the CDR3 DNA reads TGTGCCAGCAGCAATTTGACAGGAGGTTATGGCAATCAGCCCCAGCATTTT. Its protein is CASSNLTGGYGNQPQHF.

The chain uses TRBV9 and TRBJ1-2; a weak D match, TRBD1 (6 bases). CDR1 is SGDLS, CDR2 YYNGEE, per germline. The CDR3 spans 14 residues. The V end lost 5 bases, the J end lost 4 bases, and 15 bases lay between the germline ends. The CDR3 DNA reads as TGTGCCAGCAGGGGGACATCGGACTCCTATGGCTACACCTTC. This gives the protein CASRGTSDSYGYTF.

This sequence joins TRBV6-2 or TRBV6-3 and TRBJ1-5; D not certain. The germline gives CDR1 MNHEY, CDR2 SVGEGT. The CDR3 consists of 14 residues. Trimming pared 2 bases from V and 5 bases from J, leaving 10 bases between. The CDR3 sequence: CASSYAGGYQPQHF. As DNA, the CDR3 is TGTGCCAGCAGTTACGCCGGAGGTTATCAGCCCCAGCATTTT.

J is TRBJ2-2 and V is TRBV19; 8 bases agree with TRBD1. V was clipped by 2 bases and J by 1 base; unmatched bases: 9. The CDR3 is made up of 18 amino acids. Germline V gene data show CDR1 as LNHDA and CDR2 as SQIVND (reference sequence). The chain's CDR3 is CASSISTGGWVNTGELFF. The CDR3 DNA follows: TGTGCCAGTAGTATATCCACAGGGGGTTGGGTGAACACCGGGGAGCTGTTTTTT.

This chain links TRBV7-2 with TRBJ2-1; D uncertain. Trimming took 1 base from V and 9 from J, leaving 13 bases between them. Germline CDR1 SGHTA, CDR2 FQGNSA. This CDR3 has 14 residues. The CDR3 DNA reads TGTGCCAGCAGCTTAGGCCCACTTGGGCGTGAGCAGTTCTTC. Its protein is CASSLGPLGREQFF.

This rearrangement joins TRBV30 to TRBJ1-2; D unclear. V gave up 1 base and J gave up 8 bases, with 11 bases separating them. The CDR3 consists of 12 residues. CDR1 is GTSNPN and CDR2 is SVGIG in the germline V gene (reference sequence). The chain's CDR3 is CAWSDRPGGYTF. The CDR3, as DNA: TGTGCCTGGAGTGACCGTCCCGGGGGCTACACCTTC.